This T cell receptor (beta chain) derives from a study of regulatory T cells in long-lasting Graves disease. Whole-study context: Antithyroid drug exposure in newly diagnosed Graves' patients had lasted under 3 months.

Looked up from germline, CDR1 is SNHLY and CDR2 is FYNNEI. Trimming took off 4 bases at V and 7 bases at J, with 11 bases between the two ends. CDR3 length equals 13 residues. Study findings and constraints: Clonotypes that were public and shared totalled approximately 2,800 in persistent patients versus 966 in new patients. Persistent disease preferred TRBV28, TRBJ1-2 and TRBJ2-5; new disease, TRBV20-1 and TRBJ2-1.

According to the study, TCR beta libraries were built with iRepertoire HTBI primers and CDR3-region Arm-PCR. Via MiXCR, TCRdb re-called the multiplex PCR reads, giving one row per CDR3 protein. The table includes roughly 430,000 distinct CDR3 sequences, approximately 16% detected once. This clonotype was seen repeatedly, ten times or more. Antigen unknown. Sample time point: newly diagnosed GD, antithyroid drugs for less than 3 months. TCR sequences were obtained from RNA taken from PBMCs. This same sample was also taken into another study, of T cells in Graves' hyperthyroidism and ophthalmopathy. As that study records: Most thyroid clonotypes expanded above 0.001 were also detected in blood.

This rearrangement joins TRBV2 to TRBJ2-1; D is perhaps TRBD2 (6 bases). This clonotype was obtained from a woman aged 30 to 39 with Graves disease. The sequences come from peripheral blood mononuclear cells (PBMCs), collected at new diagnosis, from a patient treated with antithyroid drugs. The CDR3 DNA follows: TGTGCCAGCAGTGGACTAGAATGGAATGAGCAGTTCTTC. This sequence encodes CASSGLEWNEQFF.